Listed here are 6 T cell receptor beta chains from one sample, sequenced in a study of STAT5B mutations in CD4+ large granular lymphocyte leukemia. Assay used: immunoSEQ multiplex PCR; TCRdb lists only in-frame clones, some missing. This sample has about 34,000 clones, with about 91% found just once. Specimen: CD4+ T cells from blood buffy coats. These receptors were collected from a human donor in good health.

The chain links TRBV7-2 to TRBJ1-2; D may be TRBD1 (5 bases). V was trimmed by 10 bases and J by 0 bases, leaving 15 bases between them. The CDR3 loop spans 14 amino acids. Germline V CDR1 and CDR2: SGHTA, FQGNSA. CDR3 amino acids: CATLPGPSNYGYTF. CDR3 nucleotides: TGTGCCACCTTACCAGGGCCCTCTAACTATGGCTACACCTTC.

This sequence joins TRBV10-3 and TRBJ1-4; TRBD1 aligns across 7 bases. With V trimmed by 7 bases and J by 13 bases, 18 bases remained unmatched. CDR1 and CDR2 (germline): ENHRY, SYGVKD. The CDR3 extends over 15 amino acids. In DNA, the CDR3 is TGTGCCATCAAAAGCAGCCAGGGGGAGAATGTCGGACTGTTTTTT. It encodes CAIKSSQGENVGLFF.

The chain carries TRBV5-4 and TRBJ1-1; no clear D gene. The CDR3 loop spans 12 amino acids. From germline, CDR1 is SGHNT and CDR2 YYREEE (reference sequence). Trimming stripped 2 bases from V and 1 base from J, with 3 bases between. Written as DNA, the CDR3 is TGTGCCAGCAGCTTCGGGAACACTGAAGCTTTCTTT. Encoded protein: CASSFGNTEAFF.

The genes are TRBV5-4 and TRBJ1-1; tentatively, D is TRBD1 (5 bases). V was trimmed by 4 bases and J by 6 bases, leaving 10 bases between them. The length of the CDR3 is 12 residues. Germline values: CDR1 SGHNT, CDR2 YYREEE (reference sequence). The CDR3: CASSPRGAEAFF. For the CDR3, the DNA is TGTGCCAGCAGCCCTAGGGGTGCTGAAGCTTTCTTT.

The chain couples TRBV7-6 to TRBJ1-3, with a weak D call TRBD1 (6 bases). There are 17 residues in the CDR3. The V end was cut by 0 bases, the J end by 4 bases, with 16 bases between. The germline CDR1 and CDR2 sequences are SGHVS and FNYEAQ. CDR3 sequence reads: CASSLALGRGEGNTIYF. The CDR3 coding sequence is TGTGCCAGCAGCTTAGCGCTGGGCAGGGGTGAGGGAAACACCATATATTTT. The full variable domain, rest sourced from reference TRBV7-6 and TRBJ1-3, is GAGVSQSPRYKVTKRGQDVALRCDPISGHVSLYWYRQALGQGPEFLTYFNYEAQQDKSGLPNDRFSAERPEGSISTLTIQRTEQRDSAMYRCASSLALGRGEGNTIYFGEGSWLTVV.

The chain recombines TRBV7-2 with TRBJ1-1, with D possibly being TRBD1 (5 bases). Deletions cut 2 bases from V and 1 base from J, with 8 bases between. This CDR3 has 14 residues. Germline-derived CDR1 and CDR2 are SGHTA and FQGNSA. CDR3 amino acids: CASSLFGANTEAFF. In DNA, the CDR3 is TGTGCCAGCAGCTTATTTGGGGCGAACACTGAAGCTTTCTTT.